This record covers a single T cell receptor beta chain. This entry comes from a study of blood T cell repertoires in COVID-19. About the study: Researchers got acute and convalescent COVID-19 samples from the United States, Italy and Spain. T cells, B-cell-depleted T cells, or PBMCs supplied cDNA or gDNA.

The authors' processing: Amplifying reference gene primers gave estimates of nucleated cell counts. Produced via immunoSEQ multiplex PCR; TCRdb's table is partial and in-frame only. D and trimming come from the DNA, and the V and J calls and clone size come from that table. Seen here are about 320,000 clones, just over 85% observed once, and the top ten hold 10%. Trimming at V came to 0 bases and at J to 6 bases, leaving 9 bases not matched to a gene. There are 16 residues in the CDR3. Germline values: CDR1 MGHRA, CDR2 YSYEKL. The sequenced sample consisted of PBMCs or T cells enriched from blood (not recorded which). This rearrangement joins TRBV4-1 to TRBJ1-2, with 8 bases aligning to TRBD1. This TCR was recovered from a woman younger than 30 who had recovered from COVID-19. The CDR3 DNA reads TGCGCCAGCAGCCAAGATGCCGGCAGGGGGCGAGATGGCTACACCTTC. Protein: CASSQDAGRGRDGYTF.